What follows describes a single T cell receptor (beta chain). Using RNA transcripts as the source, TCR beta CDR3 regions were amplified. The HTBI primer set was used in a first-round RT-PCR of the TCR CDR3. TCRdb re-analysed the multiplex PCR reads in MiXCR, keeping a single row per CDR3 protein. The data show more than 500,000 distinct CDR3 sequences, roughly a sixth seen once. The entry originates in a study of T cells in Graves' hyperthyroidism and ophthalmopathy. The CDR3 length is 15 residues. Germline V lookup: CDR1 SGHRS, CDR2 YFSETQ. V gave up 0 bases and J gave up 3 bases, with 11 bases separating them.

The TCR sequence derives from a woman in her 30s with Graves' ophthalmopathy. The chain is built from TRBV5-1 and TRBJ2-3; D uncertain. Sequenced input: blood. The CDR3 DNA sequence: TGCGCCAGCAGCTTGGCAGTAGGCAAGACAGATACGCAGTATTTT. Protein sequence: CASSLAVGKTDTQYF. The full variable domain, its missing parts supplied by reference TRBV5-1 and TRBJ2-3, is KAGVTQTPRYLIKTRGQQVTLSCSPISGHRSVSWYQQTPGQGLQFLFEYFSETQRNKGNFPGRFSGRQFSNSRSEMNVSTLELGDSALYLCASSLAVGKTDTQYFGPGTRLTVL.